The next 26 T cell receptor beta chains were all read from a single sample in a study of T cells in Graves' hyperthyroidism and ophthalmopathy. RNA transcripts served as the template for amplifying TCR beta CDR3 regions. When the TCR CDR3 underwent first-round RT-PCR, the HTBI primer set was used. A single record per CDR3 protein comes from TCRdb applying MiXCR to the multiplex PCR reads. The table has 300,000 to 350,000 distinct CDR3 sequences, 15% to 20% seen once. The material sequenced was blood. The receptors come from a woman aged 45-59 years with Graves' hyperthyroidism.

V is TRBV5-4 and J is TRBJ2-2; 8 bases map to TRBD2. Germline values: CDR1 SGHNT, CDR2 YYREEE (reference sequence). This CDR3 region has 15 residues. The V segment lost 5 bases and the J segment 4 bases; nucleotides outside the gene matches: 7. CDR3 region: CASRRAGGGTGELFF. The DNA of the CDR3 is TGTGCCAGCAGGCGGGCGGGAGGAGGCACCGGGGAGCTGTTTTTT.

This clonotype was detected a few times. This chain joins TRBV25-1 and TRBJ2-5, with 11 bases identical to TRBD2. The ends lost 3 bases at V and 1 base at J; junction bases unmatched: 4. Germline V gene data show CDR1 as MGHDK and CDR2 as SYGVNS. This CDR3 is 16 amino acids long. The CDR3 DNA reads TGTGCCAGCAGTGACCCTAGCGGGAGGCTCCAAGAGACCCAGTACTTC. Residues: CASSDPSGRLQETQYF.

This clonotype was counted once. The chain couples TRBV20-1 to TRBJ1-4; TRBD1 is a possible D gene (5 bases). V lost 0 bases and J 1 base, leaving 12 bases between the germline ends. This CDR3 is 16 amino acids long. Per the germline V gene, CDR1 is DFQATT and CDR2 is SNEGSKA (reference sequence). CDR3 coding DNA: TGCAGTGCTAGAGATGGGGCGGGTGGAACTAATGAAAAACTGTTTTTT. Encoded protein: CSARDGAGGTNEKLFF.

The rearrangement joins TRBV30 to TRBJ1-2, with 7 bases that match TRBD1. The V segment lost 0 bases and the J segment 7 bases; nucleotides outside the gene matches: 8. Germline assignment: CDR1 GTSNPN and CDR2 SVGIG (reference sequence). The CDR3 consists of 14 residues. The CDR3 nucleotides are TGTGCCTGGAGTGTACGACCAGGGGGACGTGGCTACACCTTC. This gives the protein CAWSVRPGGRGYTF.

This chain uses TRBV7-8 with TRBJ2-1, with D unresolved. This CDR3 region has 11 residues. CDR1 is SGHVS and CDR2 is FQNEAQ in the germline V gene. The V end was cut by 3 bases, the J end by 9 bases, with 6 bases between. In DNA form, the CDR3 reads TGTGCCAGCAGCTTTATCGGTGAGCAGTTCTTC. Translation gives CASSFIGEQFF.

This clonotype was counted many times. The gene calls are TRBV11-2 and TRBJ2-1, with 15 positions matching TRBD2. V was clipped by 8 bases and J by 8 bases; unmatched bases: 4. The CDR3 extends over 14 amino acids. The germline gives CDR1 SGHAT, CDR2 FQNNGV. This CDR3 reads CASGGLAGGDEQFF. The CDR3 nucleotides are TGTGCCAGCGGCGGACTAGCGGGAGGGGATGAGCAGTTCTTC.

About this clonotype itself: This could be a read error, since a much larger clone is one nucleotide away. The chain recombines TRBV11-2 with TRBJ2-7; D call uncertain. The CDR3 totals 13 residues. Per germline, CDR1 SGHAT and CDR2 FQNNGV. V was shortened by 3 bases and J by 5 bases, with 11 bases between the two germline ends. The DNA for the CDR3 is TGTGCCAGCAGCTTCAACAAGAACAACGAGCAGTACGTC. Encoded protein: CASSFNKNNEQYV.

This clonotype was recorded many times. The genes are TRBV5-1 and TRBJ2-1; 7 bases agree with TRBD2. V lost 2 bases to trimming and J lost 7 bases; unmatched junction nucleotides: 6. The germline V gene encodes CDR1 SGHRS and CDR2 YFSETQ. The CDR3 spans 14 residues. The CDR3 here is CASSLRLAQNEQFF. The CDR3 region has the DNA TGCGCCAGCAGCTTAAGACTAGCTCAAAATGAGCAGTTCTTC.

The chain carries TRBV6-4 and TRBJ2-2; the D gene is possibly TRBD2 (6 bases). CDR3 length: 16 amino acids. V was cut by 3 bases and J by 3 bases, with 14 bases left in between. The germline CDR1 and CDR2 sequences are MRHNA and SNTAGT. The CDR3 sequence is CASSESPAGYTGELFF. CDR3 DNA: TGTGCCAGCAGTGAATCGCCAGCGGGTTACACCGGGGAGCTGTTTTTT.

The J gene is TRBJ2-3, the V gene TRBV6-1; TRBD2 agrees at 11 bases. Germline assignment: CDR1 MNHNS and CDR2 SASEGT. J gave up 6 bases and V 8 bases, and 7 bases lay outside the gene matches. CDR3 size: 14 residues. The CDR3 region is CASLLAGGSDTQYF. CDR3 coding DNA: TGTGCCAGCCTTCTAGCGGGAGGCTCCGATACGCAGTATTTT.

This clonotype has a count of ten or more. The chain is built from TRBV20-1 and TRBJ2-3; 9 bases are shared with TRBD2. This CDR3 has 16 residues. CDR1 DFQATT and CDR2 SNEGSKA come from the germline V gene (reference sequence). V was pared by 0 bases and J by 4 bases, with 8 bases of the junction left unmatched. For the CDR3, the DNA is TGCAGTGCTAGAGATTGGGTAGCGGGAGACTCAGATACGCAGTATTTT. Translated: CSARDWVAGDSDTQYF.

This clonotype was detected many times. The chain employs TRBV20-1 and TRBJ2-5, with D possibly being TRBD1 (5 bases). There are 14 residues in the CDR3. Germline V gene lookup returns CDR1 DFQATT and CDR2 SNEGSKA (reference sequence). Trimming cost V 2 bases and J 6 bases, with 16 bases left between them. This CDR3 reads CSARLMQGPKTQYF. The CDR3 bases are TGCAGTGCTAGATTAATGCAGGGCCCGAAGACCCAGTACTTC.

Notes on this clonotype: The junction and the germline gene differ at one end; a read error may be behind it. The CDR3 DNA sequence: TGTGCTAGCAGCCGGCGGCTCCGGGGGGCCCCTGACTCCTACAATGAGCAGTTCTTC. This gives the protein CASSRRLRGAPDSYNEQFF. J is TRBJ2-1 and V is TRBV7-7, with D possibly being TRBD2 (7 bases). The CDR3 loop spans 19 amino acids. CDR1 and CDR2 (germline): SSHAT, FNYEAQ (reference sequence).

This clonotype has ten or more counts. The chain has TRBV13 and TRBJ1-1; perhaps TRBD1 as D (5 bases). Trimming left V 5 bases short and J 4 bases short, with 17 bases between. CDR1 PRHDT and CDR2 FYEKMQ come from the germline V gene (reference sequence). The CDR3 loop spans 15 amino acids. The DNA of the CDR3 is TGTGCCAGCAGCCCGGGGCAGGGAGGTGGCACTGAAGCTTTCTTT. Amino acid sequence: CASSPGQGGGTEAFF.

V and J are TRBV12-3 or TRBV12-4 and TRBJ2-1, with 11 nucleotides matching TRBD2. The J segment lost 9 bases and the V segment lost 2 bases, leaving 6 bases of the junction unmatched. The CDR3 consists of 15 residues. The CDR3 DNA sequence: TGTGCCAGCAGTTTATGGGTAGCGGGGGGGGGTGAGCAGTTCTTC. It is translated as CASSLWVAGGGEQFF.

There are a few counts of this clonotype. This CDR3 is CASSPSNNSPLHF. CDR3 coding DNA: TGTGCCAGCTCACCGTCTAATAATTCACCCCTCCACTTT. The genes are TRBV18 and TRBJ1-6; no clear D gene. The ends were cut back, 3 bases at V and 5 bases at J, with 5 bases in the middle. This CDR3 has 13 amino acids. The V gene's germline CDR1 is KGHSH and CDR2 LQKENI. The full variable domain, completed using reference TRBV18 and TRBJ1-6, is NAGVMQNPRHLVRRRGQEARLRCSPMKGHSHVYWYRQLPEEGLKFMVYLQKENIIDESGMPKERFSAEFPKEGPSILRIQQVVRGDSAAYFCASSPSNNSPLHFGNGTRLTVT.

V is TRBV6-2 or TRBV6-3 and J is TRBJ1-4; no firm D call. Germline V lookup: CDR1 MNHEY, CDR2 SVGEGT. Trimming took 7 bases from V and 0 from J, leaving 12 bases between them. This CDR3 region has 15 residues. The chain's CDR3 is CASTAQHSTNEKLFF. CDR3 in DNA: TGTGCCAGCACTGCACAGCATTCAACTAATGAAAAACTGTTTTTT.

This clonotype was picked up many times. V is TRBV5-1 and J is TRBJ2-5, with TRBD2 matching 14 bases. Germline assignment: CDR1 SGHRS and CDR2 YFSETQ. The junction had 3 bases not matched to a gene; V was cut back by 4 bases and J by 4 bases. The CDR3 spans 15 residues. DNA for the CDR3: TGCGCCAGCAGCCCGGGACTAGCGGGGGCAGAGACCCAGTACTTC. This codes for CASSPGLAGAETQYF.

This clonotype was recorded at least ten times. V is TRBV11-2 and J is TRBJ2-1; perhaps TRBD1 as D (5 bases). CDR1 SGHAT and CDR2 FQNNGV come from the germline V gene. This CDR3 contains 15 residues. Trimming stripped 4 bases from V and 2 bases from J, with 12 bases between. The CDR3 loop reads CASSSDSQTYNEQFF. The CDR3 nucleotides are TGTGCCAGCAGCTCCGACAGCCAAACCTACAATGAGCAGTTCTTC. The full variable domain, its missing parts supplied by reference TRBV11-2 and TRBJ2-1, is EAGVAQSPRYKIIEKRQSVAFWCNPISGHATLYWYQQILGQGPKLLIQFQNNGVVDDSQLPKDRFSAERLKGVDSTLKIQPAKLEDSAVYLCASSSDSQTYNEQFFGPGTRLTVL.

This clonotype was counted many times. The CDR3 sequence: CASSQDRDSEQFF. The DNA for the CDR3 is TGTGCCAGCAGCCAAGATCGGGACTCCGAGCAGTTCTTC. This chain connects TRBV3-1 to TRBJ2-1, with D possibly matching TRBD2 (6 bases). Germline V gene sequence: CDR1 LGHDT, CDR2 YNNKEL (reference sequence). Between the trimmed V and J ends, which lost 0 bases and 10 bases, there was a span of 10 bases. CDR3 length: 13 residues.

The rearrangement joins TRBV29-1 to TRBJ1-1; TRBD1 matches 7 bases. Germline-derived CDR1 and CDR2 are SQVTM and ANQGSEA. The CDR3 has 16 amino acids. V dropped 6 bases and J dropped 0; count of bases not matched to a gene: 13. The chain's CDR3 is CSVALIVTGVNTEAFF. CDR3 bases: TGCAGCGTCGCCCTAATAGTAACAGGGGTGAACACTGAAGCTTTCTTT.

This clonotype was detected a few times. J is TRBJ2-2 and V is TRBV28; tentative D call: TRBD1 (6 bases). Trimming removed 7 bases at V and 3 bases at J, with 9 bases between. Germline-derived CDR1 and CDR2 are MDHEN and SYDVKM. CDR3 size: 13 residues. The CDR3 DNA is TGTGCCAGCACCCAGGGGCACACCGGGGAGCTGTTTTTT. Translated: CASTQGHTGELFF.

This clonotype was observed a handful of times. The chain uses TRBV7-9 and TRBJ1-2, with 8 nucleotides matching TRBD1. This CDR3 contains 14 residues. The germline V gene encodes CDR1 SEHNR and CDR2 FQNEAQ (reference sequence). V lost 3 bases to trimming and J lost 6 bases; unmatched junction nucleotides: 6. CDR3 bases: TGTGCCAGCAGCTTGAGCCAGGGGGCCGATGGCTACACCTTC. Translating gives CASSLSQGADGYTF.

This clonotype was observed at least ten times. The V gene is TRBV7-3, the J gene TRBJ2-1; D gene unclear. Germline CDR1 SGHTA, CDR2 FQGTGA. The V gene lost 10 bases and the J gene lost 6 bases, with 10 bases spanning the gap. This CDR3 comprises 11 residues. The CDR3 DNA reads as TGTGCCACCGCGGCCAGCAATGAGCAGTTCTTC. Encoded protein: CATAASNEQFF.

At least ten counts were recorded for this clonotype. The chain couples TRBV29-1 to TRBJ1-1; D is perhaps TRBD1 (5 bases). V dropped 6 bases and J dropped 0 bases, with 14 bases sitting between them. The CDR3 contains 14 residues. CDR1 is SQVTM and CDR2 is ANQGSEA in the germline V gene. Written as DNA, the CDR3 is TGCAGCGTCGCCTCGGGACGGTTGAACACTGAAGCTTTCTTT. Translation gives CSVASGRLNTEAFF. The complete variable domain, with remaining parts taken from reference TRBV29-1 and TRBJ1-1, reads SAVISQKPSRDICQRGTSLTIQCQVDSQVTMMFWYRQQPGQSLTLIATANQGSEATYESGFVIDKFPISRPNLTFSTLTVSNMSPEDSSIYLCSVASGRLNTEAFFGQGTRLTVV.

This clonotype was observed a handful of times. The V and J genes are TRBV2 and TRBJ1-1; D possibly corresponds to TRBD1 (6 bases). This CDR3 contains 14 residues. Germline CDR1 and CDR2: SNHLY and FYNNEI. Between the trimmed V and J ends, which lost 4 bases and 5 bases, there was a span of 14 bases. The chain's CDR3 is CASSVGGDATEAFF. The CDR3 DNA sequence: TGTGCCAGCAGTGTAGGGGGGGACGCGACTGAAGCTTTCTTT.